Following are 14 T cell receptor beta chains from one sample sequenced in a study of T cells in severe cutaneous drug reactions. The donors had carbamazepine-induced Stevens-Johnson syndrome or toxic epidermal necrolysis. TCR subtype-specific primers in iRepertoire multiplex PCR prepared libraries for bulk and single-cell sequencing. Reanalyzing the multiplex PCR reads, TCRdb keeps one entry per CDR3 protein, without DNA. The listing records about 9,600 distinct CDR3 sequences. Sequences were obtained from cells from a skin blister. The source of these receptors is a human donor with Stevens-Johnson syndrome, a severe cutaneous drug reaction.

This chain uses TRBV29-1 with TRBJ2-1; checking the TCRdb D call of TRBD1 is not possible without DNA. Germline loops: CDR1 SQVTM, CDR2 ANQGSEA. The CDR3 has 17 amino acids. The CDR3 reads CSVVWGEWGVLGNEQFF.

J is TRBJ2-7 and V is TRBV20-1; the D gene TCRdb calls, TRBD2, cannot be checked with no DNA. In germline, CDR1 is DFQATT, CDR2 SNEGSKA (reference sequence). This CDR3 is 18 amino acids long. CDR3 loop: CSARDPLKTSGTEYEQYF.

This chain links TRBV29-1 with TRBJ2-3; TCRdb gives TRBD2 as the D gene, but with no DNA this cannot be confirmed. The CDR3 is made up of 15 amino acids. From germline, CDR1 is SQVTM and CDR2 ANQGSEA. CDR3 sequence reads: CSVEETSSPTDTQYF.

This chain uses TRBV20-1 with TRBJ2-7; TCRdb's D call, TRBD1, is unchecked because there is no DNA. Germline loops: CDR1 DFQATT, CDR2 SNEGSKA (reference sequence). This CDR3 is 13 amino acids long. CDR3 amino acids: CRPQGADSYEQYF.

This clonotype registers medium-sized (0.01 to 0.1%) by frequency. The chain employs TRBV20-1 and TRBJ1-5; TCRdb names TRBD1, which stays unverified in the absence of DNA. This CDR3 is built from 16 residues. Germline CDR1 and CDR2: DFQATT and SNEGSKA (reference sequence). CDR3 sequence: CSASIRVPVGNQPQHF.

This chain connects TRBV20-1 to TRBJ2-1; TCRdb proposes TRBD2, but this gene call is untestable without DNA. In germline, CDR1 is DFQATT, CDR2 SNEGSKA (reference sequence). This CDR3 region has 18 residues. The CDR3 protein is CSARDPGLAGIAYNEQFF.

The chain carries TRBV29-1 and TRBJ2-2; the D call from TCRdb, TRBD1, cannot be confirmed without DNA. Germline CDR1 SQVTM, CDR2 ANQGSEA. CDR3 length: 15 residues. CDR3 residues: CSVGGIGGRTGELFF.

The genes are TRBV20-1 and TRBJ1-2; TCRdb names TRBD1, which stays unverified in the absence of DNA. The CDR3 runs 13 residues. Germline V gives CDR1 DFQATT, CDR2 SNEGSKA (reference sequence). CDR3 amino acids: CSVPDRGSYGYTF.

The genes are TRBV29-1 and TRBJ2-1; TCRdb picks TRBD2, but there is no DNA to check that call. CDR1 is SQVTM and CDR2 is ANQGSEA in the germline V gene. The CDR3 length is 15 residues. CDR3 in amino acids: CSVEPPGLAINEQFF.

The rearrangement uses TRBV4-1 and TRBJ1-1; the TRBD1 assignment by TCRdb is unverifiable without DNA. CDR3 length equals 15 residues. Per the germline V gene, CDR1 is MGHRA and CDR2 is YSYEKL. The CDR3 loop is CASSQDRGMNTEAFF.

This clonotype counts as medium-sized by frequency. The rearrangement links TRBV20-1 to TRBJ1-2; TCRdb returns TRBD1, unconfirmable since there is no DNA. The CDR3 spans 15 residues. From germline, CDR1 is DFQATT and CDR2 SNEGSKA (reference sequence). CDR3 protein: CSASAPGQGRYGYTF.

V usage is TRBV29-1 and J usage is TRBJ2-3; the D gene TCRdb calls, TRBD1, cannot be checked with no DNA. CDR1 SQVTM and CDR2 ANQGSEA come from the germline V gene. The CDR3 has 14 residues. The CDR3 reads CSVNRDRATDTQYF.

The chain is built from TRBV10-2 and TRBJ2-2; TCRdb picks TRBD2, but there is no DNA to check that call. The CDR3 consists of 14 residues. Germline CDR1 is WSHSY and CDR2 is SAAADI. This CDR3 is CASSVGPNTGELFF.

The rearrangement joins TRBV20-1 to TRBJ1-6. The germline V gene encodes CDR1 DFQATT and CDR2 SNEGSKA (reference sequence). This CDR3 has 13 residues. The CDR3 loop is CSASVEEHSPLHF.